A single sample is the source of the 19 T cell receptor beta chains below, sequenced in a study of blood T cell repertoires in COVID-19. Clones were sequenced by immunoSEQ multiplex PCR, and TCRdb holds only the in-frame ones, with some missing. Of about 95,000 clones in the sample, around 85% were seen once. The sequenced material came from peripheral blood. The receptor set was obtained from a man older than 75 with active or convalescent COVID-19.

V is TRBV18 and J is TRBJ1-1; 9 bases are a match to TRBD1. V trimming: 6 bases; J trimming: 10 bases; junction bases outside the gene matches: 9. In germline, CDR1 is KGHSH, CDR2 LQKENI. The CDR3 length is 13 residues. The CDR3, as DNA: TGTGCCAGCTCTTTAGCCCGGGACAGGGCAGCTTTCTTT. It codes for CASSLARDRAAFF.

V and J are TRBV18 and TRBJ2-2; 7 positions match TRBD1. This CDR3 contains 15 residues. The germline V gene encodes CDR1 KGHSH and CDR2 LQKENI. J lost 5 bases, V lost 3 bases, and 6 bases had no gene match. The CDR3 reads CASSPGQDGTGELFF. Here the CDR3 DNA reads TGTGCCAGCTCACCCGGACAGGACGGAACCGGGGAGCTGTTTTTT.

This clone was counted a single time. This sequence joins TRBV5-1 and TRBJ1-1; possible D gene TRBD1, 6 bases. Trimming took off 7 bases at V and 1 base at J, with 11 bases between the two ends. Germline V gives CDR1 SGHRS, CDR2 YFSETQ. The CDR3 runs 13 residues. CDR3 bases: TGCGCCAGCGGACAGCACCAGAACACTGAAGCTTTCTTT. Its protein is CASGQHQNTEAFF.

The rearrangement uses TRBV9 and TRBJ2-2; 9 bases line up with TRBD1. Germline CDR1 reads SGDLS; CDR2 reads YYNGEE. This CDR3 has 18 residues. V lost 4 bases, J lost 3 bases, and 13 bases stayed unmatched. The CDR3 reads CASSSFLTGGAHTGELFF. The CDR3 coding sequence is TGTGCCAGCAGCTCGTTTTTGACAGGGGGGGCCCACACCGGGGAGCTGTTTTTT.

The CDR3 DNA follows: TGTGCCAGTAGTGGGGACAGGGCCGGCCAAGAGACCCAGTACTTC. Translation gives CASSGDRAGQETQYF. The genes are TRBV19 and TRBJ2-5; 9 bases fit TRBD1. The length of the CDR3 is 15 residues. The germline V gene encodes CDR1 LNHDA and CDR2 SQIVND (reference sequence). V shed 5 bases, J shed 1 base, and the junction held 5 bases outside the gene matches.

This chain connects TRBV11-2 to TRBJ2-3, with D maybe TRBD2 (6 bases). This CDR3 has 13 amino acids. Trimming left V 1 base short and J 9 bases short, with 11 bases between. Germline V gene sequence: CDR1 SGHAT, CDR2 FQNNGV. The CDR3 sequence: CASSLGFSGTQYF. The CDR3 DNA sequence: TGTGCCAGCAGCTTAGGGTTCAGCGGGACGCAGTATTTT.

The table lists this clone with a count of one. The likely explanation is a read error, given a far larger clone one base away. The chain couples TRBV4-1 to TRBJ1-2, with 9 bases lining up with TRBD1. The CDR3 sequence is 13 residues long. The germline V gene encodes CDR1 MGHRA and CDR2 YSYEKL. Here the CDR3 reads CASSQGQGCFIRF. For the CDR3, the DNA is TGCGCCAGCAGCCAGGGACAGGGATGTTTCATCCGCTTC.

As DNA, the CDR3 is TGTGCCAGCAGTCCCGCGGGGGGGCCCTTGGATGAGCAGTTCTTC. It is translated as CASSPAGGPLDEQFF. V usage is TRBV6-5 and J usage is TRBJ2-1, with 9 bases identical to TRBD2. Germline trimming cut 5 bases from V and 8 bases from J; bases unmatched to any gene: 10. The V gene's germline CDR1 is MNHEY and CDR2 SVGAGI. The CDR3 is 15 residues long.

V gene TRBV11-2 combines with J gene TRBJ1-2; TRBD1 might be the D (5 bases). The CDR3 contains 17 residues. CDR1 is SGHAT, CDR2 FQNNGV, per germline. V was clipped by 2 bases and J by 0 bases, with 16 bases between them. In DNA form, the CDR3 reads TGTGCCAGCAGCTTAATCGGGCAGGGCCAAGCTAACTATGGCTACACCTTC. It specifies CASSLIGQGQANYGYTF.

This clone was found a few times. V usage is TRBV6-6 and J usage is TRBJ1-5, with unresolved D. V was shortened by 5 bases and J by 3 bases, with 20 bases between the two germline ends. The CDR3 has 17 amino acids. Germline-derived CDR1 and CDR2 are MNHNY and SVGAGI (reference sequence). CDR3: CASSPTHTREINQPQHF. The CDR3 nucleotides are TGTGCCAGCAGTCCCACTCACACCCGGGAGATCAATCAGCCCCAGCATTTT.

This clone was recorded once. The gene calls are TRBV4-1 and TRBJ1-1; 10 nucleotides agree with TRBD1. The V and J ends lost 1 base and 1 base, in that order; junction bases with no gene match: 3. Germline V lookup: CDR1 MGHRA, CDR2 YSYEKL. CDR3 length: 16 residues. CDR3 coding DNA: TGCGCCAGCAGCCAAGGGGACAGGGGAGCGAACACTGAAGCTTTCTTT. It specifies CASSQGDRGANTEAFF.

The rearrangement uses TRBV7-3 and TRBJ1-1; 8 bases agree with TRBD1. The CDR3 extends over 15 amino acids. Germline values: CDR1 SGHTA, CDR2 FQGTGA. V was clipped by 5 bases and J by 4 bases; unmatched bases: 9. CDR3 coding DNA: TGTGCCAGCAGCCCAACGGACAGGGAAGGCACTGAAGCTTTCTTT. Its translation is CASSPTDREGTEAFF.

This clone was counted at least ten times. The chain joins TRBV4-1 to TRBJ2-2; D gene ambiguous. Germline-derived CDR1 and CDR2 are MGHRA and YSYEKL. The V gene lost 5 bases and the J gene lost 8 bases, with 15 bases spanning the gap. The CDR3 extends over 14 amino acids. CDR3 in amino acids: CASSGSSLEGELFF. In DNA, the CDR3 is TGCGCCAGCAGCGGCAGTTCCCTAGAAGGGGAGCTGTTTTTT.

The V call is TRBV7-2, the J call TRBJ1-4; 7 bases are shared with TRBD1. The CDR3 is 16 residues long. The V gene's germline CDR1 is SGHTA and CDR2 FQGNSA. With 5 bases clipped from V and 7 bases from J, the junction kept 13 bases outside the gene matches. CDR3 coding DNA: TGTGCCAGCAGCCCTCCGGGACAGCAGGGGCGTGAAAAACTGTTTTTT. Encoded protein: CASSPPGQQGREKLFF. Full variable domain (outside the CDR3, taken from reference TRBV7-2 and TRBJ1-4): GAGVSQSPSNKVTEKGKDVELRCDPISGHTALYWYRQSLGQGLEFLIYFQGNSAPDKSGLPSDRFSAERTGGSVSTLTIQRTQQEDSAVYLCASSPPGQQGREKLFFGSGTQLSVL.

The rearrangement uses TRBV15 and TRBJ1-2; 7 positions match TRBD1. The trim removed 0 bases at V and 5 bases at J, leaving 6 bases unmatched. In germline, CDR1 is LNHNV, CDR2 YYDKDF (reference sequence). This CDR3 has 15 amino acids. CDR3 amino acids: CATSRDYGDSYGYTF. As DNA, the CDR3 is TGTGCCACCAGCAGAGATTACGGGGACAGTTATGGCTACACCTTC.

In this sample, this clone turned up once. The chain employs TRBV11-2 and TRBJ1-6; 7 positions agree with TRBD1. CDR3 length: 14 amino acids. Germline V lookup: CDR1 SGHAT, CDR2 FQNNGV. The V segment lost 2 bases and the J segment 5 bases; nucleotides outside the gene matches: 0. CDR3 DNA sequence: TGTGCCAGCAGCTTAACAGGGGATAATTCACCCCTCCACTTT. Amino acid sequence: CASSLTGDNSPLHF.

This clone was seen at least ten times. V is TRBV29-1 and J is TRBJ1-2; 9 bases map to TRBD1. The CDR3 length is 14 residues. From germline, CDR1 is SQVTM and CDR2 ANQGSEA. V shed 4 bases, J shed 5 bases, and the junction held 8 bases outside the gene matches. The CDR3 region has the DNA TGCAGCGTTGTTGGGGGACAGGGCGGTTATGGCTACACCTTC. It is translated as CSVVGGQGGYGYTF. The full variable domain, rest sourced from reference TRBV29-1 and TRBJ1-2, is SAVISQKPSRDICQRGTSLTIQCQVDSQVTMMFWYRQQPGQSLTLIATANQGSEATYESGFVIDKFPISRPNLTFSTLTVSNMSPEDSSIYLCSVVGGQGGYGYTFGSGTRLTVV.

The chain joins TRBV19 to TRBJ2-1; 7 bases are shared with TRBD2. The CDR3 covers 16 residues. The germline V gene encodes CDR1 LNHDA and CDR2 SQIVND (reference sequence). Trimming removed 3 bases from V and 0 bases from J; junction bases left unmatched: 5. CDR3 residues: CASSISAGSSYNEQFF. CDR3 nucleotide sequence: TGTGCCAGTAGTATTTCAGCGGGAAGCTCCTACAATGAGCAGTTCTTC.

A note on this clone: The same CDR3 is also encoded by other DNA sequences in this sample. This sequence joins TRBV6-6 and TRBJ1-4; D is perhaps TRBD1 (6 bases). V lost 3 bases and J lost 3, with 8 bases in between. The length of the CDR3 is 14 residues. The V gene's germline CDR1 is MNHNY and CDR2 SVGAGI (reference sequence). As DNA, the CDR3 is TGTGCCAGCAGTTATGGACAGTCTAATGAAAAACTGTTTTTT. Translation: CASSYGQSNEKLFF.